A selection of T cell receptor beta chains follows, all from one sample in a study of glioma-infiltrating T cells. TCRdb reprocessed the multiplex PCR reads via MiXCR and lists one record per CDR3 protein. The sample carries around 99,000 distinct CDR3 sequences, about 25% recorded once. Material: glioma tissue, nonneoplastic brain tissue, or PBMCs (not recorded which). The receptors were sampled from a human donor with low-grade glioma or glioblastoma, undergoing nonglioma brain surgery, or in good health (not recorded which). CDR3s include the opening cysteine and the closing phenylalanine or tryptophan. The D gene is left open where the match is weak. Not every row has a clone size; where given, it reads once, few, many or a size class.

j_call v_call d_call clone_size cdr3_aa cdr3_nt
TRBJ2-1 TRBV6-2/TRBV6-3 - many CASSYSTMIYNEQFF TGTGCCAGCAGTTACTCCACTATGATCTACAATGAGCAGTTCTTC
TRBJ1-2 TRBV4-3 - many CASSQDIGQGYGYTF TGCGCCAGCAGCCAAGATATTGGCCAAGGCTATGGCTACACCTTC
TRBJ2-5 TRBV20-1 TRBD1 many CSARDFGQDGETQYF TGCAGTGCTAGAGACTTTGGACAGGACGGAGAGACCCAGTACTTC
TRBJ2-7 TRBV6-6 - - CASSYVGGRYEQYF TGTGCCAGCAGTTACGTCGGGGGACGGTACGAGCAGTACTTC
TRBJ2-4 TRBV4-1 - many CASSQATAKNIQYF TGCGCCAGCAGCCAAGCCACAGCCAAAAACATTCAGTACTTC
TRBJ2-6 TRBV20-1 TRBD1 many CSARQGAGANVLTF TGCAGTGCTAGACAGGGGGCTGGGGCCAACGTCCTGACTTTC
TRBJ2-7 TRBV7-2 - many CASSFSPSSYEQYF TGTGCCAGCAGCTTCTCCCCCAGTTCCTACGAGCAGTACTTC
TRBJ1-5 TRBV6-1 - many CASITGTARSNQPQHF TGTGCCAGCATAACCGGGACGGCCCGTAGCAATCAGCCCCAGCATTTT
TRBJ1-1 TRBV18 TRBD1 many CASTPDRVSHTETFF TGTGCCAGCACCCCGGACAGGGTTTCTCACACTGAAACTTTCTTT
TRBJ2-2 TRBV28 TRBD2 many CASSPTGLAGVTGELFF TGTGCCAGCAGTCCGACCGGACTAGCGGGAGTTACGGGGGAGCTGTTTTTT
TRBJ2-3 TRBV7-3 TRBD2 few CASSFGLGRGTDTQYF TGTGCCAGCAGCTTCGGGCTAGGGAGGGGCACAGATACGCAGTATTTT
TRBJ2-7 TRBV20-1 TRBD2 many CSATTSGGYYEQYF TGCAGTGCAACGACTAGCGGGGGATACTACGAGCAGTACTTC
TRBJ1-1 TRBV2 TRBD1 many CALGDRANTEAFF TGTGCCCTAGGGGACAGGGCGAACACTGAAGCTTTCTTT
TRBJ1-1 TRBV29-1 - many CSVEKQNTEAFF TGCAGCGTCGAGAAACAGAACACTGAAGCTTTCTTT
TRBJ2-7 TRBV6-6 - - CASSSRKLEQYF TGTGCCAGCAGTTCTAGGAAACTCGAGCAGTACTTC
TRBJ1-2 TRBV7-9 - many CASSFSDGYTF TGTGCCAGCAGCTTCTCGGATGGCTACACCTTC
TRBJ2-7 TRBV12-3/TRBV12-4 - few CASSLEGLNYEQYF TGTGCCAGCAGTTTAGAGGGACTGAACTACGAGCAGTACTTC
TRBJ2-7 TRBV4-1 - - CASSQVMAGQRFYEQYF TGCGCCAGCAGCCAAGTAATGGCTGGACAGAGATTCTACGAGCAGTACTTC
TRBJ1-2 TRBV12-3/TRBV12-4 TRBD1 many CASSGTEGYGYTF TGTGCCAGCAGCGGGACAGAAGGCTATGGCTACACCTTC
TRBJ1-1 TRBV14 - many CASSHGLRAKNTEAFF TGTGCCAGCAGCCATGGTTTAAGGGCAAAGAACACTGAAGCTTTCTTT
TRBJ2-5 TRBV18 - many CASSPAAYQETQYF TGTGCCAGCTCACCAGCGGCGTACCAAGAGACCCAGTACTTC
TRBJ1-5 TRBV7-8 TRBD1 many CASRRDRGRNQPQHF TGTGCCAGCAGACGCGACAGGGGCAGAAATCAGCCCCAGCATTTT
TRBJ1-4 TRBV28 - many CASSLSGSPNEKLFF TGTGCCAGCAGTTTATCAGGCAGCCCTAATGAAAAACTGTTTTTT
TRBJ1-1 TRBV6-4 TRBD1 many CASSDSDRGTEAFF TGTGCCAGCAGTGACTCTGACAGGGGCACTGAAGCTTTCTTT
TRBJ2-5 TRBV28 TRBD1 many CASSLCLGTGEFQETQYF TGTGCCAGCAGTTTATGCCTCGGGACAGGAGAATTCCAAGAGACCCAGTACTTC
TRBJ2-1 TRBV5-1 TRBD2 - CASSSLAGGEDEQFF TGCGCCAGCAGCTCCTTAGCGGGAGGGGAGGATGAGCAGTTCTTC
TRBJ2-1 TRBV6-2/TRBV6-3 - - CASSSLEWGGAYEQFF TGTGCCAGCAGTTCCCTCGAATGGGGGGGGGCCTATGAGCAGTTCTTC
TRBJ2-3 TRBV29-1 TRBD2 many CSVDRVAGVTDTQYF TGCAGCGTTGATAGGGTAGCGGGAGTCACAGATACGCAGTATTTT
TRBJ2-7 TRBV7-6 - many CASSFGGTDEQYF TGTGCCAGCAGCTTCGGGGGGACAGACGAGCAGTACTTC